This is a list of T cell receptor beta chains from one sample in a study of cytomegalovirus exposure and HLA in healthy donors. Clones were read by immunoSEQ multiplex PCR, and TCRdb kept only the in-frame ones, dropping some. The profile shows some 100,000 clones, about four fifths of them singletons. The material sequenced was PBMCs. These TCRs come from a female donor in good health and CMV-seropositive. CDR3s include the opening cysteine and the closing phenylalanine or tryptophan. A D gene is named only where the DNA matches it firmly. Only some rows state a clone size, as once, few, many or a class for expanded clones.

v_gene,d_gene,j_gene,abundance,len,CDR3aa,CDR3nt
TRBV30,-,TRBJ1-2,-,13,CAWRQTQGGGYTF,TGTGCCTGGAGGCAGACACAGGGAGGGGGCTACACCTTC
TRBV6-5,-,TRBJ1-1,-,14,CASSPPGRVTEAFF,TGTGCCAGCAGTCCCCCGGGCAGGGTGACTGAAGCTTTCTTT
TRBV19,TRBD1,TRBJ2-2,-,12,CASSLGTGRLFF,TGTGCCAGTAGTCTCGGGACAGGAAGGCTGTTTTTT
TRBV7-9,-,TRBJ2-5,-,16,CASSLNQGISQETQYF,TGTGCCAGCAGCTTAAACCAGGGGATCAGTCAAGAGACCCAGTACTTC
TRBV7-8,-,TRBJ1-4,-,14,CASSPSSVEEKLFF,TGTGCCAGCAGCCCCTCGTCGGTTGAGGAAAAACTGTTTTTT
TRBV15,-,TRBJ2-2,-,16,CATSRDYGGSTGELFF,TGTGCCACCAGCAGAGATTACGGGGGTAGCACCGGGGAGCTGTTTTTT
TRBV30,TRBD1,TRBJ1-4,-,14,CAWTLGGAGEKLFF,TGTGCCTGGACCTTAGGGGGCGCGGGTGAAAAACTGTTTTTT
TRBV6-5,-,TRBJ1-1,few,13,CASSYRRVTEAFF,TGTGCCAGCAGTTACCGGCGGGTCACTGAAGCTTTCTTT
TRBV7-8,TRBD1,TRBJ1-2,-,14,CASSLDAGGYGYTF,TGTGCCAGCAGCTTAGACGCAGGGGGGTATGGCTACACCTTC
TRBV11-2,-,TRBJ2-1,-,15,CASSLDGGFYNEQFF,TGTGCCAGCAGCTTAGATGGGGGGTTCTACAATGAGCAGTTCTTC
TRBV4-2,-,TRBJ2-3,-,13,CASSQVGGDTQYF,TGTGCCAGCAGCCAAGTCGGCGGAGATACGCAGTATTTT
TRBV10-3,TRBD2,TRBJ2-2,-,18,CAISESAGTSGTGGELFF,TGTGCCATCAGTGAGTCCGCGGGGACTAGCGGGACTGGCGGGGAGCTGTTTTTT
TRBV2,-,TRBJ2-7,-,12,CASSRQQYEQYF,TGTGCCAGCAGTCGACAGCAGTACGAGCAGTACTTC
TRBV19,TRBD1,TRBJ1-2,-,17,CASSAPTGGRRGYGYTF,TGTGCCAGTAGTGCCCCGACAGGGGGGAGAAGGGGCTATGGCTACACCTTC
TRBV4-3,TRBD2,TRBJ2-1,-,16,CASSQDSGGAYNEQFF,TGCGCCAGCAGCCAAGATAGCGGGGGGGCCTACAATGAGCAGTTCTTC
TRBV6-1,TRBD1,TRBJ2-7,-,14,CASSFTTGGYEQYF,TGTGCCAGCAGTTTTACGACAGGGGGCTACGAGCAGTACTTC
TRBV18,-,TRBJ1-2,-,17,CASSPPSGGKANYGYTF,TGTGCCAGCTCACCACCTTCGGGAGGTAAAGCCAACTATGGCTACACCTTC
TRBV27,-,TRBJ1-5,-,17,CASSLRGGGYSNQPQHF,TGTGCCAGCAGTTTAAGGGGCGGGGGTTATAGCAATCAGCCCCAGCATTTT
TRBV27,TRBD1,TRBJ2-7,-,14,CASSGRDRGYEQYF,TGTGCCAGCAGTGGCCGGGACAGGGGCTACGAGCAGTACTTC
TRBV18,TRBD1,TRBJ1-1,-,15,CASQRTGMKNTEAFF,TGTGCCAGCCAAAGGACAGGGATGAAGAACACTGAAGCTTTCTTT
TRBV5-6,-,TRBJ1-1,-,11,CASSREVEAFF,TGTGCCAGCAGCCGGGAGGTTGAAGCTTTCTTT
TRBV18,-,TRBJ2-3,few,16,CASSPSVAPSTDTQYF,TGTGCCAGCTCACCTTCCGTAGCACCCAGCACAGATACGCAGTATTTT
TRBV6-5,-,TRBJ2-3,-,14,CATGGSSHPDTQYF,TGTGCCACCGGGGGTTCTAGCCACCCAGATACGCAGTATTTT
TRBV15,-,TRBJ2-7,few,14,CATSINRGSYEQYF,TGTGCCACCAGCATAAACCGGGGTTCCTACGAGCAGTACTTC
TRBV25-1,TRBD1,TRBJ2-3,-,15,CASSEFQGGTDTQYF,TGTGCCAGCAGTGAATTTCAGGGGGGCACAGATACGCAGTATTTT
TRBV27,-,TRBJ2-6,-,14,CASTRTSGANGLTF,TGTGCCAGCACTCGGACATCTGGGGCCAACGGCCTGACTTTC
TRBV27,-,TRBJ2-1,-,13,CASSLGLGNEQFF,TGTGCCAGCAGTTTGGGACTGGGGAATGAGCAGTTCTTC
TRBV6-6,TRBD1,TRBJ1-4,-,15,CASSYDRARGEKLFF,TGTGCCAGCAGTTACGACAGGGCCCGCGGCGAAAAACTGTTTTTT
TRBV7-7,-,TRBJ2-1,-,15,CASSPDWRRRDEQFF,TGTGCCAGCAGCCCGGACTGGAGGCGGCGGGATGAGCAGTTCTTC
TRBV10-3,TRBD1,TRBJ2-5,-,13,CAIRLRDRAEQYF,TGTGCCATCCGACTCCGGGACAGGGCTGAGCAGTACTTC
TRBV5-6,-,TRBJ2-7,-,15,CASTLGGRGGGEQYF,TGTGCCAGCACCCTTGGGGGCAGGGGCGGGGGCGAGCAGTACTTC
TRBV6-1,-,TRBJ2-7,-,13,CASLQGMGYEQYF,TGTGCCAGCCTACAGGGAATGGGATACGAGCAGTACTTC
TRBV5-6,TRBD2,TRBJ2-7,-,18,CASSPTGTSGGVVHEQYF,TGTGCCAGCAGCCCAACCGGGACTAGCGGGGGGGTGGTACACGAGCAGTACTTC
TRBV20-1,-,TRBJ2-5,-,9,CSAPETQYF,TGCAGTGCCCCGGAGACCCAGTACTTC
TRBV30,TRBD1,TRBJ1-1,-,13,CAWSPGGNTEAFF,TGTGCCTGGAGTCCAGGGGGGAACACTGAAGCTTTCTTT
TRBV5-6,-,TRBJ1-5,-,12,CASSSVTSPQHF,TGTGCCAGCAGCTCGGTTACCTCGCCCCAGCATTTT
TRBV5-8,-,TRBJ2-1,-,18,CASSSGGLPSSSYNEQFF,TGTGCCAGCAGCTCAGGGGGACTCCCCTCGAGCTCCTACAATGAGCAGTTCTTC
TRBV11-2,TRBD1,TRBJ2-7,-,14,CASSSTDRGNEQYF,TGTGCCAGCAGCTCCACGGACAGGGGAAACGAGCAGTACTTC
TRBV13,TRBD2,TRBJ2-7,-,18,CASSLRGALAGGRGEQYF,TGTGCCAGCAGCTTAAGGGGGGCTCTAGCGGGAGGACGGGGGGAGCAGTACTTC
TRBV7-7,-,TRBJ2-7,-,13,CATRADGEDEQYF,TGTGCTACGAGGGCCGACGGGGAGGACGAGCAGTACTTC
TRBV18,-,TRBJ1-2,-,15,CASSPVPGEVNGYTF,TGTGCCAGCTCACCAGTGCCGGGGGAGGTTAATGGCTACACCTTC
TRBV10-2,TRBD2,TRBJ2-3,-,16,CASRGLAGVSLDTQYF,TGCGCCAGCAGGGGACTAGCGGGCGTTTCCCTAGATACGCAGTATTTT
TRBV19,-,TRBJ2-1,-,14,CASSIDMAFNEQFF,TGTGCCAGTAGTATAGATATGGCTTTCAATGAGCAGTTCTTC
TRBV30,-,TRBJ2-5,-,13,CAWTPGVGETQYF,TGTGCCTGGACCCCCGGGGTAGGAGAGACCCAGTACTTC
TRBV29-1,-,TRBJ2-6,-,16,CSVEGQGGAGANVLTF,TGCAGCGTTGAAGGGCAGGGGGGTGCCGGGGCCAACGTCCTGACTTTC
TRBV7-6,TRBD2,TRBJ2-3,-,16,CASSLGLAPLTDTQYF,TGTGCCAGCAGCCTAGGACTAGCCCCCCTCACAGATACGCAGTATTTT
TRBV14,-,TRBJ2-5,-,14,CASSIRTGEETQYF,TGTGCCAGCAGCATCCGGACGGGGGAAGAGACCCAGTACTTC
TRBV9,-,TRBJ2-7,-,16,CASSVKRTATPYEQYF,TGTGCCAGCAGCGTTAAGAGGACAGCTACTCCCTACGAGCAGTACTTC
TRBV2,TRBD1,TRBJ2-4,-,17,CASSPRTGGPSRNIQYF,TGTGCCAGCTCCCCCCGGACAGGCGGTCCAAGCCGTAACATTCAGTACTTC
TRBV7-2,-,TRBJ2-1,-,11,CASSQGGEQFF,TGTGCCAGCAGCCAAGGGGGAGAGCAGTTCTTC
TRBV5-1,TRBD2,TRBJ2-2,-,15,CASWREVERTGELFF,TGCGCCAGCTGGCGGGAGGTGGAAAGGACCGGGGAGCTGTTTTTT
TRBV19,-,TRBJ1-3,once,17,CASSIDFRRDPRNTIYF,TGTGCCAGTAGTATAGATTTTCGGCGGGATCCGAGAAACACCATATATTTT
TRBV19,TRBD1,TRBJ1-2,-,18,CASRTPLGQGTTNYGYTF,TGTGCCAGTAGGACCCCGTTGGGACAGGGGACAACTAACTATGGCTACACCTTC